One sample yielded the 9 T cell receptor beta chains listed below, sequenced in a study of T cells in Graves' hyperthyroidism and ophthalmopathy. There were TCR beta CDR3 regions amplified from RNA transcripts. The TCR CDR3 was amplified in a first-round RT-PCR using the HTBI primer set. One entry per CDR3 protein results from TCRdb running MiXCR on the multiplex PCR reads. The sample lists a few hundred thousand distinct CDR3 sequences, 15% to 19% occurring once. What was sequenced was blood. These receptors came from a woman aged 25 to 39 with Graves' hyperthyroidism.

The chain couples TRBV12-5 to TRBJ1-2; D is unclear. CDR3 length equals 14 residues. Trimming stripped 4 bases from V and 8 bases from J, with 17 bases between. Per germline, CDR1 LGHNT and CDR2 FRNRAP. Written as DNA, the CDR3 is TGTGCTAGTGGTTCAACTCCTCTGGGCGGAGGCTACACCTTC. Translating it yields CASGSTPLGGGYTF.

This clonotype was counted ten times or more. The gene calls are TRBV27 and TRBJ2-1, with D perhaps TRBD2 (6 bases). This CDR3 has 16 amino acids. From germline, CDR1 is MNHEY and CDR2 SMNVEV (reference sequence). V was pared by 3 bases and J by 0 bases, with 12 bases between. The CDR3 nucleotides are TGTGCCAGCAGTTTTTTTAGCGGAGGCTCCTACAATGAGCAGTTCTTC. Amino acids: CASSFFSGGSYNEQFF.

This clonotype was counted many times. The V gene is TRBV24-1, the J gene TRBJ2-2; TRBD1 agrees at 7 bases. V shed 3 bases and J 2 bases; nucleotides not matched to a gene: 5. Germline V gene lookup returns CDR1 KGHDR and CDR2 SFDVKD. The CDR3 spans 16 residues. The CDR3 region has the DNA TGTGCCACCAGTGATCGTCACAGGGGTAACACCGGGGAGCTGTTTTTT. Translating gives CATSDRHRGNTGELFF.

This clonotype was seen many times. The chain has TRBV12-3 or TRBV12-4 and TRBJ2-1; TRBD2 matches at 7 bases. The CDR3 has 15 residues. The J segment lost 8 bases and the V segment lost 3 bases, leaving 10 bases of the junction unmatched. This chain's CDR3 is CASSFRDYRRDEQFF. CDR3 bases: TGTGCCAGCAGTTTCCGGGACTACCGCAGGGATGAGCAGTTCTTC.

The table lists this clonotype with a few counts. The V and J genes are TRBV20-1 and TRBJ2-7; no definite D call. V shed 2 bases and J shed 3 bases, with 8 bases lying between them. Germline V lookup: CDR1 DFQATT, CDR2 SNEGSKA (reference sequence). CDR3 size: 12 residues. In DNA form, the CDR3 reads TGCAGTGCTAGAACGGGCGACTACGAGCAGTACTTC. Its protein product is CSARTGDYEQYF.

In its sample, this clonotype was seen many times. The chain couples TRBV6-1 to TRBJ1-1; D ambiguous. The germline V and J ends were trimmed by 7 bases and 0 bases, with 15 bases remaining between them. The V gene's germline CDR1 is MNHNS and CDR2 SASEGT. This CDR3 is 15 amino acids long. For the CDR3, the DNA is TGTGCCAGCACCAAAAAGGCAGAGTTGAACACTGAAGCTTTCTTT. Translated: CASTKKAELNTEAFF.

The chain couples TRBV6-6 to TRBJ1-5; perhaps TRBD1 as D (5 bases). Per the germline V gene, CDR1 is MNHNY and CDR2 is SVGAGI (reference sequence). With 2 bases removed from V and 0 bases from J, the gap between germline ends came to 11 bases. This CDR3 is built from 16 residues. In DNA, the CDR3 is TGTGCCAGCAGTTACGGGGCAGGACTTAGCAATCAGCCCCAGCATTTT. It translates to CASSYGAGLSNQPQHF.

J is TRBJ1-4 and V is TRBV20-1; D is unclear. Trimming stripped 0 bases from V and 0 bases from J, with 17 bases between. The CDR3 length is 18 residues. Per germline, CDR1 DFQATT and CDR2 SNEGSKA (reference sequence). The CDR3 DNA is TGCAGTGCTAGAGATTGGTTAAGTTCACTCGCAACTAATGAAAAACTGTTTTTT. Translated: CSARDWLSSLATNEKLFF.

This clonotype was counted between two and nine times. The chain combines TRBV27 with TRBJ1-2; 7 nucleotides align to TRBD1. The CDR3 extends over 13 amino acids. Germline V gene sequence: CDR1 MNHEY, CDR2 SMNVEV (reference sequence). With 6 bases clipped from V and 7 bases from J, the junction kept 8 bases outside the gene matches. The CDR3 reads CASRRGGAGGYTF. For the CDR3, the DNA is TGTGCCAGCAGGCGAGGGGGCGCAGGTGGCTACACCTTC.